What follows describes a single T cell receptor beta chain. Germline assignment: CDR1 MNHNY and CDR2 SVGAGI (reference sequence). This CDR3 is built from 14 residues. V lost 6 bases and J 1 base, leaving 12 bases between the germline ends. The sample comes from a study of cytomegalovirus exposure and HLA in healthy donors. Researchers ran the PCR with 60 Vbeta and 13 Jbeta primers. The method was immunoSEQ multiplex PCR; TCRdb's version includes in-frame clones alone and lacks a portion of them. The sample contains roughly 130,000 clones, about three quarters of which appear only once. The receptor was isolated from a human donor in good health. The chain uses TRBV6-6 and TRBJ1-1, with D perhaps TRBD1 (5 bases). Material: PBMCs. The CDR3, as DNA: TGTGCCAGCAGAGGGGCGATCGGGAACACTGAAGCTTTCTTT. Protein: CASRGAIGNTEAFF.